The source of this TCR beta chain is a study of T cell repertoires in cytomegalovirus infection. Study context: An indication of both CMV infection and matching HLA type came from public TCR beta signatures.

TCRdb fed the reads into MiXCR, producing one record per CDR3 protein. The sample consists of about 180,000 distinct CDR3 sequences, 15% to 20% of them appearing once. V dropped 0 bases and J dropped 2 bases, with 17 bases sitting between them. CDR1 is SQVTM and CDR2 is ANQGSEA in the germline V gene. This CDR3 comprises 17 residues. The chain carries TRBV29-1 and TRBJ1-3; tentative D call: TRBD1 (5 bases). What was sequenced was CD8+ T cells from PBMCs. The receptor comes from a human donor in good health (CMV status not recorded). Some clones in this sample may be carry-over from other donors' samples. CDR3 sequence (DNA): TGCAGCGTTGAAGACGGCGCGGGACCCGGTACTGGAAACACCATATATTTT. The encoded protein is CSVEDGAGPGTGNTIYF.